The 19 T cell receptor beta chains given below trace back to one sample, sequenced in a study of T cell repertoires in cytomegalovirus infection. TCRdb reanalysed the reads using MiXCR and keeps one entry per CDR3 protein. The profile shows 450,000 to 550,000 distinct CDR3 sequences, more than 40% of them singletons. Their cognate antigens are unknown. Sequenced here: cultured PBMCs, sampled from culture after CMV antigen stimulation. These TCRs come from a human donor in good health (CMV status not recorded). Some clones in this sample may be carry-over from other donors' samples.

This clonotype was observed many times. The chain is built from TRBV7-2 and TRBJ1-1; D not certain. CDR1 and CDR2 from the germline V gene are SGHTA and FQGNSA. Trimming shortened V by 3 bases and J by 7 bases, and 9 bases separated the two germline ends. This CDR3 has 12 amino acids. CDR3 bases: TGTGCCAGCAGCTTTCTGGCTGGTGAAGCTTTCTTT. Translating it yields CASSFLAGEAFF.

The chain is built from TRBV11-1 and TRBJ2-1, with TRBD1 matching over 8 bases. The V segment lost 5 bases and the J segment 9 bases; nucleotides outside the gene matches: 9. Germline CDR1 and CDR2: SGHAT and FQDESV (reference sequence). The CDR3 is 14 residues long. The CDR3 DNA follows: TGTGCCAGCAGCCCCGGACAGGGTAGGGGTGAGCAGTTCTTC. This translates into CASSPGQGRGEQFF.

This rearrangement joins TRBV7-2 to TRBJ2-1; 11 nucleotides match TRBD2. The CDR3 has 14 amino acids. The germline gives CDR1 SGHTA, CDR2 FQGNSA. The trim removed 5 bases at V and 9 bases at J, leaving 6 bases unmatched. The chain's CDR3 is CASSPTSGSGEQFF. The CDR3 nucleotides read TGTGCCAGCAGCCCCACTAGCGGGAGCGGTGAGCAGTTCTTC.

CDR3 region: CASSTDVAGNTIYF. For the CDR3, the DNA is TGCGCCAGCAGTACGGATGTGGCGGGAAACACCATATATTTT. The rearrangement joins TRBV5-1 to TRBJ1-3; D unclear. V shed 5 bases and J shed 4 bases, with 13 bases lying between them. The germline V gene encodes CDR1 SGHRS and CDR2 YFSETQ. This CDR3 is 14 amino acids long.

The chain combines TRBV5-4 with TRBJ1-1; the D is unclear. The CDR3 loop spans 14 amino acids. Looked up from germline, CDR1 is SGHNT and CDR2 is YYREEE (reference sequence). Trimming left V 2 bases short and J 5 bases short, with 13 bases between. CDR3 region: CASSLRASGTEAFF. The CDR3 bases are TGTGCCAGCAGCTTACGGGCATCGGGGACTGAAGCTTTCTTT. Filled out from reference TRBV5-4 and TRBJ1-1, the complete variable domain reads ETGVTQSPTHLIKTRGQQVTLRCSSQSGHNTVSWYQQALGQGPQFIFQYYREEENGRGNFPPRFSGLQFPNYSSELNVNALELDDSALYLCASSLRASGTEAFFGQGTRLTVV.

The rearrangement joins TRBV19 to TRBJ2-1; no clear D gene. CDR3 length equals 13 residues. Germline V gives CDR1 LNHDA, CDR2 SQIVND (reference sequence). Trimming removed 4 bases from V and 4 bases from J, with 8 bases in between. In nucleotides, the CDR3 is TGTGCCAGTAGTACCGAGCTGTACAATGAGCAGTTCTTC. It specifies CASSTELYNEQFF.

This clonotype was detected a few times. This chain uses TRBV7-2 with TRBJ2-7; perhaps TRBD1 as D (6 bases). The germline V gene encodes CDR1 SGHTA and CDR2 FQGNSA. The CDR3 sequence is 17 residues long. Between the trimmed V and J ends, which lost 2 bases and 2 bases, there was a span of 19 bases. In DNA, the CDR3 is TGTGCCAGCAGCTTAACGGGATGGCAGGGGATTGCCTACGAGCAGTACTTC. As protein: CASSLTGWQGIAYEQYF.

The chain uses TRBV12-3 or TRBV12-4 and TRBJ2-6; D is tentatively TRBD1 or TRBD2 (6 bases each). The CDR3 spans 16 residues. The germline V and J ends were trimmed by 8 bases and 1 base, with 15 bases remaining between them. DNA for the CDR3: TGTGCCAGCTCCCCTTCGGGGGCGTCTGGGGCCAACGTCCTGACTTTC. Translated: CASSPSGASGANVLTF.

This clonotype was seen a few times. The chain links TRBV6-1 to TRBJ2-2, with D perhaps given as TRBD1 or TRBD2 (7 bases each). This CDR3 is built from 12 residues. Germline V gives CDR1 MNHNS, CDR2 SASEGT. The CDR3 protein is CATGRVAGELFF. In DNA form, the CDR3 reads TGTGCGACAGGGAGGGTCGCCGGGGAGCTGTTTTTT.

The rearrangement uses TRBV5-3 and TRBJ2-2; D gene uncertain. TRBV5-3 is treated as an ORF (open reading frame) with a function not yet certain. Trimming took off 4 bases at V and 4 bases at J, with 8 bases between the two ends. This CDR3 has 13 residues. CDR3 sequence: CARSNPGTGELFF. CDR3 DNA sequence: TGTGCCAGAAGCAACCCCGGCACCGGGGAGCTGTTTTTT.

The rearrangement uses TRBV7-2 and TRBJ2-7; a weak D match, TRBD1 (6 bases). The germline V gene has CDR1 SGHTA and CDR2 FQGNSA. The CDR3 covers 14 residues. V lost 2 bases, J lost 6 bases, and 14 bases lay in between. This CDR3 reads CASSLKGGRAEQYF. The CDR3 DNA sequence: TGTGCCAGCAGCTTAAAAGGGGGTAGGGCCGAGCAGTACTTC. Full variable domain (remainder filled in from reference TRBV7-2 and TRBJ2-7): GAGVSQSPSNKVTEKGKDVELRCDPISGHTALYWYRQSLGQGLEFLIYFQGNSAPDKSGLPSDRFSAERTGGSVSTLTIQRTQQEDSAVYLCASSLKGGRAEQYFGPGTRLTVT.

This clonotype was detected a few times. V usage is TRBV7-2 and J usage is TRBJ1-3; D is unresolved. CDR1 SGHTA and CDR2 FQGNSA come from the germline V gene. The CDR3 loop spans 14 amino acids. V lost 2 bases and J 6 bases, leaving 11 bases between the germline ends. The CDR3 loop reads CASSLTWVSNTIYF. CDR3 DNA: TGTGCCAGCAGCTTAACATGGGTATCAAACACCATATATTTT.

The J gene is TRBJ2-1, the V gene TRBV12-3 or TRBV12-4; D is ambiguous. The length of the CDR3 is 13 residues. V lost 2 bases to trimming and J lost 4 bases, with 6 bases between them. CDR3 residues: CASSLSVYNEQFF. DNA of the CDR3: TGTGCCAGCAGTTTATCGGTGTACAATGAGCAGTTCTTC.

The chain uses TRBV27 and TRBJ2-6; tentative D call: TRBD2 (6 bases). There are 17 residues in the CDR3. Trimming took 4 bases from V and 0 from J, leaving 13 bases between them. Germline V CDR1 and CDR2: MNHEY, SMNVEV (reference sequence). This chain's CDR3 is CASSSLLALSGANVLTF. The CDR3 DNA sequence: TGTGCCAGCAGTTCTTTACTAGCCCTCTCTGGGGCCAACGTCCTGACTTTC.

CDR3 loop: CASRPSLGVSTDTQYF. The DNA for the CDR3 is TGTGCCAGCAGACCGAGCCTCGGGGTTAGCACAGATACGCAGTATTTT. The V and J genes are TRBV6-8 and TRBJ2-3, with D perhaps matching TRBD2 (5 bases). This CDR3 spans 16 amino acids. CDR1 and CDR2 from the germline V gene are MNHGY and SAAAGT. Trimming left V 6 bases short and J 0 bases short, with 16 bases between.

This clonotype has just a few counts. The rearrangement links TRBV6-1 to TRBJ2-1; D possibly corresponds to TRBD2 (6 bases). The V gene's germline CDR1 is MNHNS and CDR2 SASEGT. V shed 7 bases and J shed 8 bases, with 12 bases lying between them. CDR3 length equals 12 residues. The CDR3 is CASTTGGDEQFF. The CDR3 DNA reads TGTGCCAGCACCACAGGAGGGGATGAGCAGTTCTTC.

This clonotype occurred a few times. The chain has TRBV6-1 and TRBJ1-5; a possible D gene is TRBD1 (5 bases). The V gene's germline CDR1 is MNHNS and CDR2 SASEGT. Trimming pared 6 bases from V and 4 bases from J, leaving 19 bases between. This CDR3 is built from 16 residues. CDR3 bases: TGTGCCAGCAGACGAATATCAACAGGAGTAAATCAGCCCCAGCATTTT. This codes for CASRRISTGVNQPQHF.

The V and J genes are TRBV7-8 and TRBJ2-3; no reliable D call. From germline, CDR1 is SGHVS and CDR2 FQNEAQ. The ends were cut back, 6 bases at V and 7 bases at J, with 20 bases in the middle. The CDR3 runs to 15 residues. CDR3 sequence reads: CASRAVGWPTNTQYF. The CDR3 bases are TGTGCCAGCAGGGCAGTGGGCTGGCCCACGAATACGCAGTATTTT.

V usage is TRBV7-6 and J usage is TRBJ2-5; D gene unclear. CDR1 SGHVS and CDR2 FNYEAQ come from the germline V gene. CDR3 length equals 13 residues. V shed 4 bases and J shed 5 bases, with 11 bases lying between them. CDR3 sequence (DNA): TGTGCCAGCAGCTCGCCCCCCCGGGAGACCCAGTACTTC. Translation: CASSSPPRETQYF.